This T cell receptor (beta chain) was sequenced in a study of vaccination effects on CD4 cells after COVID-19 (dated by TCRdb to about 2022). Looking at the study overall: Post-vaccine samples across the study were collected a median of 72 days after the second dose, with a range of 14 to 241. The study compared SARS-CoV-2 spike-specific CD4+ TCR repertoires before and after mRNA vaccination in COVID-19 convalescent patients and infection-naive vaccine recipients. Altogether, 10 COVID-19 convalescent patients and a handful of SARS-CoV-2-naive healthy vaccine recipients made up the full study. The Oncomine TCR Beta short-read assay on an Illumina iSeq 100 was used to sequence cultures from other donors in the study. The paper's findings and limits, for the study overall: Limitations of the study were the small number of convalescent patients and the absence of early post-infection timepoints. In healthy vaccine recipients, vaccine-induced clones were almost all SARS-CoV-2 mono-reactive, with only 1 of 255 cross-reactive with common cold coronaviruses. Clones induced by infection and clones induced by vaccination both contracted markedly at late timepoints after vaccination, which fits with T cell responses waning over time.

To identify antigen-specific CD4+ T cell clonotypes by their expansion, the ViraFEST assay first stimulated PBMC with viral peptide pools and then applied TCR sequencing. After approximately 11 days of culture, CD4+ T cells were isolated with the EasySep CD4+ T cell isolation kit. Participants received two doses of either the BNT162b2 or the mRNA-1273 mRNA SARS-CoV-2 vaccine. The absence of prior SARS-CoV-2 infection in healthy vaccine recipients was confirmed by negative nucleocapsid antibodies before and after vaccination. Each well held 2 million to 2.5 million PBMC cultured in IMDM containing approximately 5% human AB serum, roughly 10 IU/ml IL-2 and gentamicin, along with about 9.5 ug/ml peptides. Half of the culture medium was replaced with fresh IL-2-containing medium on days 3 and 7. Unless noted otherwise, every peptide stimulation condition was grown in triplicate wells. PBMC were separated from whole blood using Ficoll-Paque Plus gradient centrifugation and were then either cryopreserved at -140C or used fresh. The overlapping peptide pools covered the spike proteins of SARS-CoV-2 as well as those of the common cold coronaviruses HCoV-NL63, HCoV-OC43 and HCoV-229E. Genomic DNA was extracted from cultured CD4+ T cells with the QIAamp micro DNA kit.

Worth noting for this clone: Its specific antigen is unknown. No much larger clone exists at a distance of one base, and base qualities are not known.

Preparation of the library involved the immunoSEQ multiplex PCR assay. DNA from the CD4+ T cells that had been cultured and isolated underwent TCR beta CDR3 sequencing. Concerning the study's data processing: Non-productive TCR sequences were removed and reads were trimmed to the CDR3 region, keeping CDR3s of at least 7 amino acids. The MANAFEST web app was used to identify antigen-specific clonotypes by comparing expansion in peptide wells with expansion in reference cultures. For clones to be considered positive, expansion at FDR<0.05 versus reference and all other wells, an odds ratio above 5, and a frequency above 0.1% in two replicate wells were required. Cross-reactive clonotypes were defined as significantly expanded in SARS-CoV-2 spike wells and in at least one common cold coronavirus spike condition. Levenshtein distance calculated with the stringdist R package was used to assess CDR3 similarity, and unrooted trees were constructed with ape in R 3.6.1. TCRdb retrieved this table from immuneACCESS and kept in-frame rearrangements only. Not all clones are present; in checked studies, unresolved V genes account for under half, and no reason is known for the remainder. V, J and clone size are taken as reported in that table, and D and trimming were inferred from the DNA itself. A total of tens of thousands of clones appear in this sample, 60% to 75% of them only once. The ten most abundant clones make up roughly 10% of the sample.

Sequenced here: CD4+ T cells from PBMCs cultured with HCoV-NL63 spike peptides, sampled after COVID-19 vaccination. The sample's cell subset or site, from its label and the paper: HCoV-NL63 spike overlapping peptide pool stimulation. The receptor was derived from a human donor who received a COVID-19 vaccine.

The sequence in DNA is TGTGCCAGCAGCTTAGCACAGCGTATCTACGAGCAGTACTTC. The resulting protein is CASSLAQRIYEQYF. The chain links TRBV7-8 with TRBJ2-7, with the D segment identity uncertain. The cysteine opens and the phenylalanine closes a CDR3 of 14 amino acids. Only the CDR3 portion is preserved as DNA: 42 bases, with reading frame beginning at the first base. Trimming removed 0 bases from V and 3 bases from J, leaving 9 bases between the germline ends. CDR1 is given as SGHVS and CDR2 as FQNEAQ, both from the germline V gene.